This TCR beta chain was profiled in a study of blood T cell repertoires in COVID-19. The overall study: Specimens from acute and convalescent COVID-19 originated in the United States, Italy and Spain.

Some clones are missing from TCRdb's copy, which holds only in-frame ones; the method was immunoSEQ multiplex PCR. The sample carries 300,000 to 350,000 clones, 80% to 90% recorded once. The ends were cut back, 6 bases at V and 9 bases at J, with 15 bases in the middle. The CDR3 consists of 12 residues. Germline V gene data show CDR1 as DFQATT and CDR2 as SNEGSKA (reference sequence). Material for sequencing was peripheral blood. The J gene is TRBJ2-1, the V gene TRBV20-1, with a weak D call TRBD2 (6 bases). The TCR originated in a man between 25 and 39 years old with active or convalescent COVID-19. CDR3: CSASTWGGEQFF. CDR3 in DNA: TGCAGTGCGAGTACGTGGGGAGGTGAGCAGTTCTTC.